This TCR beta chain was captured in a study of T-cell reconstitution after alpha-beta-depleted transplantation in children. Unique molecular identifiers were incorporated into the prepared TCRbeta library. TCRdb independently ran MiXCR on the PCR reads; one entry per CDR3 protein. The sample has roughly 74,000 distinct CDR3 sequences, 15% to 20% seen once; the top ten hold approximately 55%. Unmatched junction bases numbered 5, after V lost 7 bases and J lost 1 base. Germline V gene data show CDR1 as SGHRS and CDR2 as YFSETQ. The CDR3 length is 14 residues. Details on this clonotype: Its matching antigen is unknown.

Study conclusions and caveats: The authors attributed T-cell counts and diversity one year after transplant mostly to newly produced T cells.

The clonotype originates from a male patient aged 2 to 9 who had a stem cell transplant for acute lymphoblastic leukemia, so the T cells may come from the graft donor. The sequenced sample was PBMCs, mostly from graft donor cells, obtained 360 days after TCRalphabeta/CD19-depleted stem cell transplant. The genes are TRBV5-1 and TRBJ1-1; 9 bases are a match to TRBD1. CDR3 DNA: TGCGCCAGCGGGGACAGGGTTCCGAACACTGAAGCTTTCTTT. Amino acid sequence: CASGDRVPNTEAFF.